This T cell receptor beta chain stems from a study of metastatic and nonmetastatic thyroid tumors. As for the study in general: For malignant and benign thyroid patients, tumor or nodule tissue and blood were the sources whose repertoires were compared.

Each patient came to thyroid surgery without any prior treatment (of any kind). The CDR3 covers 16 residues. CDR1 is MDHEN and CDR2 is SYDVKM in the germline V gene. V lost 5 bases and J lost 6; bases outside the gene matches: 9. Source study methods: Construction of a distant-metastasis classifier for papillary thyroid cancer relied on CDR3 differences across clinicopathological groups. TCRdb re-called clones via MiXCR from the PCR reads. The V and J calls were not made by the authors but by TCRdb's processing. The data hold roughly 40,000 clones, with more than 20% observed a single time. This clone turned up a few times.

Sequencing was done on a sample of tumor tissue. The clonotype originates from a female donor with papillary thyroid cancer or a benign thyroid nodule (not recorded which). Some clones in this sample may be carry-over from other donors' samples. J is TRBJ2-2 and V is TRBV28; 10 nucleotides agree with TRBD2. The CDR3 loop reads CASSLPGLAISGELFF. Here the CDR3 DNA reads TGTGCCAGCAGTCTACCGGGACTAGCGATATCCGGGGAGCTGTTTTTT.